This TCR beta chain stems from a study of blood T cell repertoires in COVID-19 (dated by TCRdb to 2018 to 2020). At the level of the whole study: The collaborator samples originated in the United States, Italy and Spain and spanned the acute and convalescent phases of COVID-19. Samples were obtained from the ongoing ImmuneRACE study (first 160 participants) and from 1,254 subjects provided by 6 global collaborators. A freely available public database, intended as a resource for researchers studying the immune response to SARS-CoV-2, is where the repertoires were released. Subjects who had been exposed to COVID-19, were actively infected with it, or had recovered from it provided the deeply sampled blood TCRbeta repertoires that made up the dataset. HLA class I and class II types, where available, came from metadata supplied by the sample provider rather than from assay-based typing. The prospective study material was composed of cDNA or gDNA derived from T cells, B-cell-depleted T cells, or PBMCs. Sample metadata almost always included a de-identified subject ID, COVID-19 status, age in years and sex. The full study reports these points: The amount of clinical and demographic metadata varied by source and participant and was provided uncurated.

Including the terminal cysteine and phenylalanine, the CDR3 comprises 16 residues. The only DNA kept is the CDR3, 48 bases in frame from the first base. CDR1 and CDR2 (SGHVS, FQNEAQ) derive from the germline V gene. The V and J ends are trimmed by 5 bases and 3 bases, leaving 17 bases between them. TCRbeta CDR3 regions were amplified from genomic DNA using the immunoSEQ Assay, a bias-controlled multiplex PCR. As for the original processing: The number of nucleated cells in each sample was estimated from the amplification of reference gene primers within the assay. To quantify the absolute abundance of each unique TCRbeta CDR3 rearrangement, sequence reads were collapsed and filtered. Productive Simpson clonality was computed per sample as the square root of Simpson's diversity index over productive rearrangements. The table was pulled from immuneACCESS by TCRdb, which kept in-frame rearrangements only. Such tables lose some clones; where checked, under half of the loss comes from unresolved V genes, and the rest has no known cause. V, J and clone size were drawn from that table, and D and trimming were deduced from the DNA. For this sample the table gives 70,000 to 100,000 clones, of which 88% were detected only once. Approximately 4.8% of the sample lies in the top ten.

Concerning this clone: No cognate antigen has been identified for it. No much larger clone exists at a distance of one base, and base qualities are not known.

The collaborating institutions used their own protocols to collect whole blood in K2EDTA tubes. For TCRbeta analysis, collaborators shipped samples in one of three forms: frozen whole blood, isolated PBMCs, or DNA extracted from either of those sample types. Source material: peripheral blood. The chain was built from TRBV7-8 and TRBJ1-5, with the D segment identity uncertain. This receptor was obtained from an elderly woman with active COVID-19. The sequenced DNA: TGTGCCAGCAGCGCCCTCCCCACAGCCATCAATCAGCCCCAGCATTTT. It encodes CASSALPTAINQPQHF.